The rows below give T cell receptor beta chains drawn from one sample of a study of cytomegalovirus exposure and HLA in healthy donors. Data came from immunoSEQ multiplex PCR; TCRdb stores just in-frame clones and leaves some out. Among 150,000 to 200,000 clones, more than 60% were seen once, and the ten largest hold around 3.2%. The sample consisted of PBMCs. The receptor set was obtained from a woman aged 50 to 65 in good health and CMV-seropositive. The CDR3 runs from the conserved cysteine through the conserved F or W. A D gene is named only where the DNA matches it firmly.

TRBJ1-5,TRBV7-9,14,NA,CASTLGQGGQPQHF
TRBJ2-7,TRBV28,11,NA,CASSLTWAQYF
TRBJ2-7,TRBV6-5,16,NA,CASSYGLGQVSYEQYF
TRBJ2-3,TRBV15,17,NA,CATSRDVKGGLRDTQYF
TRBJ1-5,TRBV30,13,NA,CAWSADSYQPQHF
TRBJ1-2,TRBV6-5,14,NA,CASSYGQARYGYTF
TRBJ2-5,TRBV28,14,TRBD2,CASSRRGGEETQYF
TRBJ1-5,TRBV6-6,16,NA,CASSYWIGPKGEPQHF
TRBJ1-1,TRBV19,14,NA,CASSPSSSNTEAFF
TRBJ1-6,TRBV6-5,14,TRBD1,CASSPRQGNSPLHF
TRBJ1-4,TRBV19,13,NA,CASSRRDYEKLFF
TRBJ2-7,TRBV27,14,NA,CASSPLGQPYEQYF
TRBJ1-1,TRBV19,11,NA,CASSRGQRAFF
TRBJ1-2,TRBV7-2,13,TRBD1,CASSTPQGDGYTF
TRBJ1-2,TRBV28,14,TRBD1,CASSSGQEAYGYTF
TRBJ2-2,TRBV5-5,16,TRBD1,CASSSRGGADTGELFF
TRBJ2-1,TRBV28,16,TRBD2,CASSRDRAGGWYEQFF
TRBJ2-7,TRBV6-5,15,NA,CASSYGVAVHYEQYF
TRBJ2-1,TRBV5-4,13,TRBD2,CASRETSGLKQFF
TRBJ2-3,TRBV4-3,17,TRBD2,CASSQDMEGGPWDTQYF
NA,TRBV7-3,14,NA,CASSSFLGSGELFF
TRBJ2-5,TRBV7-9,15,NA,CASSALWEPQETQYF
TRBJ2-1,TRBV15,16,NA,CATSSYGGRGDDEQFF
TRBJ2-7,TRBV4-3,15,NA,CASSQGSRDSYEQYF
TRBJ2-2,TRBV7-9,12,NA,CASKGNSGELFF
TRBJ2-7,TRBV28,14,NA,CASSQGGHTYEQYF
TRBJ1-1,TRBV11-2,15,TRBD1,CASSYGTDMNTEAFF
TRBJ1-1,TRBV4-1,15,NA,CASSQAWRGPSEAFF
TRBJ2-7,TRBV5-1,15,TRBD1,CASSRLPGQKHEQYF
TRBJ1-2,TRBV9,13,NA,CASSVVLGDGYTF
TRBJ2-7,TRBV7-2,15,NA,CASSPWGGATYEQYF
TRBJ1-5,TRBV27,15,NA,CASSRPGFGNQPQHF
TRBJ2-1,TRBV9,21,TRBD2,CASSVARRLAGGPMRYNEQFF
TRBJ1-6,TRBV19,13,NA,CASSLYRDSPLHF
TRBJ1-1,TRBV27,13,NA,CASKPQGNTEAFF
NA,TRBV2,14,NA,CASSAPTGSYEQYF
TRBJ1-5,TRBV28,12,NA,CASKRLIEPQHF
TRBJ1-4,TRBV30,16,TRBD1,CAWSPRGGTANEKLFF
TRBJ2-3,TRBV9,15,TRBD2,CASSVSAGGTDTQYF
TRBJ1-2,TRBV28,12,NA,CASQKQNYGYTF
TRBJ1-2,TRBV18,12,NA,CASSSTAYGYTF
TRBJ2-3,TRBV4-3,17,NA,CASSQGGTGAPTDTQYF
TRBJ1-4,TRBV19,14,NA,CASNGGQGGEKLFF
TRBJ1-4,TRBV28,14,NA,CASGEGGEGEKLFF